This is a list of T cell receptor beta chains from one sample in a study of Ad26.COV2.S vaccination and SARS-CoV-2 variants. Here immunoSEQ multiplex PCR was the method, and the copy in TCRdb shows in-frame clones only, minus some. The table has roughly 700,000 clones, around 90% seen once. Sequencing was performed on peripheral blood, taken in a trial of Ad26.COV2.S vaccine versus placebo. These receptors all come from a person between 18 and 59 years old who received the Ad26.COV2.S COVID-19 vaccine or a placebo. Both conserved end residues are part of each CDR3. The order of the fields is clone size, D gene, J gene, V gene, CDR3 protein, CDR3 DNA. The D gene is left open where the match is weak. Not all rows give a size; the values are once, few, many and, for expanded clones, a class.

-	TRBD1	TRBJ2-7	TRBV27	CASSFRTGAQYF	TGTGCCAGCAGTTTCCGCACAGGGGCGCAGTACTTC
-	-	TRBJ1-5	TRBV4-2	CASSQVGPPHQPQHF	TGTGCCAGCAGCCAAGTCGGGCCCCCCCATCAGCCCCAGCATTTT
many	-	TRBJ2-4	TRBV21-1	CASSNRQGGDIQYF	TGTGCCAGCAGCAACCGACAGGGTGGGGACATTCAGTACTTC
-	-	TRBJ2-5	TRBV6-2/TRBV6-3	CASSAFRGSRETQYF	TGTGCCAGCAGTGCGTTCCGAGGGTCCAGGGAGACCCAGTACTTC
-	TRBD1	TRBJ1-4	TRBV27	CASSPARDRALNEKLFF	TGTGCCAGCAGTCCGGCCCGGGACAGGGCCCTTAATGAAAAACTGTTTTTT
-	-	TRBJ1-2	TRBV3-1/TRBV3-2	CASSQGAPWFYGYTF	TGTGCCAGCAGCCAGGGGGCCCCGTGGTTTTATGGCTACACCTTC
-	TRBD2	TRBJ2-5	TRBV6-6	CASSRQLGTSAFGGGTQYF	TGTGCCAGCAGTCGGCAACTTGGGACTAGCGCTTTTGGTGGCGGGACCCAGTACTTC
-	TRBD1	TRBJ1-4	TRBV6-6	CASSYLQGQSNEKLFF	TGTGCCAGCAGTTACTTACAGGGACAGAGTAATGAAAAACTGTTTTTT
-	-	TRBJ1-1	TRBV6-5	CASSWQGENTEAFF	TGTGCCAGCAGTTGGCAAGGGGAGAACACTGAAGCTTTCTTT
-	TRBD2	TRBJ2-1	TRBV6-4	CASSDVGGGAWNEQFF	TGTGCCAGCAGTGACGTGGGCGGGGGGGCCTGGAATGAGCAGTTCTTC
-	TRBD1	TRBJ2-2	TRBV6-1	CASSEGGQGGELFF	TGTGCCAGCAGTGAAGGGGGACAGGGCGGGGAGCTGTTTTTT
once	-	TRBJ1-5	TRBV24-1	CATSGQGGNQPQHF	TGTGCCACCAGTGGTCAGGGTGGCAATCAGCCCCAGCATTTT
-	TRBD2	TRBJ2-1	TRBV7-2	CASSSPGLAGGPLGNEQFF	TGTGCCAGCAGCTCACCCGGACTAGCGGGGGGCCCCCTGGGGAATGAGCAGTTCTTC
-	TRBD2	TRBJ2-1	TRBV19	CASSIVAGGLSYNEQFF	TGTGCCAGTAGTATTGTGGCGGGAGGCCTCTCCTACAATGAGCAGTTCTTC
once	TRBD1	TRBJ1-2	TRBV4-1	CASSQKEDSGTGGFFGYTF	TGCGCCAGCAGCCAAAAGGAAGACTCCGGGACAGGGGGGTTTTTTGGCTACACCTTC
-	-	TRBJ2-1	TRBV6-6	CASSASSLEQFF	TGTGCCAGCAGTGCCTCCTCGCTTGAGCAGTTCTTC
-	-	TRBJ2-7	TRBV6-6	CASSYLGLPAYEQYF	TGTGCCAGCAGTTACCTGGGACTTCCAGCCTACGAGCAGTACTTC
-	-	TRBJ2-3	TRBV7-2	CASSLTYLYSTDTQYF	TGTGCCAGCAGCCTTACCTACCTCTATAGCACAGATACGCAGTATTTT
few	-	TRBJ2-2	TRBV4-1	CASSHGLGGRGELFF	TGCGCCAGCAGCCATGGCCTCGGGGGGCGCGGGGAGCTGTTTTTT
-	TRBD2	TRBJ2-5	TRBV7-2	CASSLVREEETQYF	TGTGCCAGCAGCTTAGTACGGGAGGAAGAGACCCAGTACTTC
-	-	TRBJ2-2	TRBV19	CASSTSVGSTGELFF	TGTGCCAGTTCGACATCGGTAGGGAGCACCGGGGAGCTGTTTTTT
-	TRBD1	TRBJ1-5	TRBV7-2	CASRQQGYGLNQPQHF	TGTGCCAGCAGGCAACAGGGGTACGGCCTCAATCAGCCCCAGCATTTT
once	-	TRBJ1-2	TRBV6-5	CASSYSTSVRYGYTF	TGTGCCAGCAGTTACTCAACTTCCGTTCGGTATGGCTACACCTTC
-	TRBD1	TRBJ1-1	TRBV29-1	CSAWDRGGTEAFF	TGCAGCGCCTGGGACAGGGGGGGGACTGAAGCTTTCTTT
-	TRBD2	TRBJ2-1	TRBV5-1	CASSPPLAGISYNEQFF	TGCGCCAGCAGCCCCCCACTAGCGGGAATATCCTACAATGAGCAGTTCTTC
-	TRBD1	TRBJ1-2	TRBV19	CASRRGQANYGYTF	TGTGCCAGTAGGAGGGGACAGGCGAACTATGGCTACACCTTC
-	TRBD1	TRBJ1-4	TRBV11-2	CASSLEGPGQANEKLFF	TGTGCCAGCAGCTTAGAGGGACCGGGACAGGCTAATGAAAAACTGTTTTTT
-	-	TRBJ2-7	TRBV29-1	CSVEDDEQYF	TGCAGCGTTGAAGATGACGAGCAGTACTTC
-	-	TRBJ2-2	TRBV5-6	CASSPGDRYTGELFF	TGTGCCAGCAGCCCGGGGGACAGATACACCGGGGAGCTGTTTTTT
-	-	TRBJ2-2	TRBV13	CASRPWGQNTGELFF	TGTGCCAGCAGGCCCTGGGGACAGAACACCGGGGAGCTGTTTTTT
few	-	TRBJ1-5	TRBV19	CASSPVNSNQPQHF	TGTGCCAGTAGCCCAGTCAATAGCAATCAGCCCCAGCATTTT
-	-	TRBJ1-6	TRBV19	CASSYLPGSSYNSPLHF	TGTGCCAGTAGCTATCTTCCCGGGAGCTCCTATAATTCACCCCTCCACTTT
-	TRBD1	TRBJ2-1	TRBV18	CASSPYSGTGHGDEQFF	TGTGCCAGCTCACCCTACTCCGGGACAGGCCATGGCGATGAGCAGTTCTTC
-	-	TRBJ1-2	TRBV6-6	CASSYSRDTTNYGYTF	TGTGCCAGCAGTTACTCGAGGGACACCACTAACTATGGCTACACCTTC
-	-	TRBJ2-1	TRBV19	CASSSTQNEQFF	TGTGCCAGTAGTTCGACGCAGAATGAGCAGTTCTTC
-	-	TRBJ2-7	TRBV9	CASSVWGDVSVDEQYF	TGTGCCAGCAGCGTATGGGGGGACGTTTCAGTCGACGAGCAGTACTTC
few	TRBD1	TRBJ1-5	TRBV5-6	CASSLMTGGNQPQHF	TGTGCCAGCAGCTTGATGACAGGGGGCAATCAGCCCCAGCATTTT
-	TRBD1	TRBJ2-7	TRBV24-1	CATVKQGAYEQYF	TGTGCCACCGTAAAACAGGGGGCTTACGAGCAGTACTTC
-	-	TRBJ2-5	TRBV12-3/TRBV12-4	CASMGVETQYF	TGTGCCAGCATGGGGGTGGAGACCCAGTACTTC
once	-	TRBJ1-4	TRBV6-5	CASSRTQGEKLFF	TGTGCCAGCAGTCGGACCCAAGGGGAAAAACTGTTTTTT
-	TRBD2	TRBJ2-3	TRBV10-2	CASSDGSGGTADTQYF	TGCGCCAGCAGTGATGGTAGCGGGGGGACCGCAGATACGCAGTATTTT
-	-	TRBJ1-3	TRBV2	CASTGLGQNTIYF	TGTGCCAGCACAGGACTGGGTCAGAACACCATATATTTT
-	TRBD2	TRBJ2-3	TRBV14	CASSPLAGGRDTQYF	TGTGCCAGCAGCCCACTAGCGGGTGGAAGGGATACGCAGTATTTT
-	TRBD1	TRBJ1-2	TRBV7-2	CASSLTAQGDFGYTF	TGTGCCAGCAGCTTAACGGCCCAGGGGGACTTCGGCTACACCTTC
-	-	TRBJ1-6	TRBV9	CASSVEGMGNSPLHF	TGTGCCAGCAGCGTAGAAGGGATGGGGAATTCACCCCTCCACTTT